The present entry profiles one TCR beta chain with its context. Which antigen it targets is not known. Base-call qualities are not available, and no considerably larger clone is one nucleotide away. Each sample was amplified in two independent genomic DNA replicates, using about 0.52 ug for blood and roughly 1.5 ug for tumor or normal breast. TCRB sequencing of genomic DNA was carried out with the ImmunoSeq Intro kit according to the manufacturer's instructions. Multiplex PCR was run for around 33 cycles using proprietary primers and spike-in control sequences for absolute quantification. Single-end 150-bp reads were used to sequence an 87-bp fragment spanning the CDR3 plus the flanking V and J genes. Each lane of an Illumina MiSeq using version 3.0 chemistry carried seven multiplexed samples, with two replicates per sample. Turning to the authors' computational methods: The vendor's proprietary pipeline processed the raw data and merged both replicates into a single result for each sample. A clonotype was defined as productive rearrangements that share the same V-gene family, CDR3 amino acid sequence and J-gene segment. To compute clonality, the normalized Shannon entropy (Pielou evenness) of TCRB abundances was subtracted from 1. To estimate T cell density, the total number of templates was divided by the input cell count, which was inferred from how much DNA went in. Recon, run with its default parameters, was used to estimate overall repertoire diversity and clonality. A clonotype counted as tumor-enriched if its abundance in tumor exceeded 0.1% and was at least 32-fold higher than its abundance in normal breast. Imported from immuneACCESS, the table was reduced by TCRdb to in-frame sequences with V and J called. These copies leave out some clones; in studies compared against another copy, an unresolved V gene accounts for under half, and the cause of the remainder is not known. V and J calls and clone size follow that table, whereas D and trimming were derived from the DNA. The sample table contains tens of thousands of clones; only one count was recorded for over 65% of them. The ten largest make up approximately 3% of the sample.

This record belongs to a study of early stage breast cancer tumors listed by TCRdb under 2017. In terms of the full investigation: Of the 15 to 20 invasive breast tumors, around twelve were found to be estrogen receptor-positive, progesterone receptor-positive and HER2-negative. Across all samples, 2,700,000 or so templates representing under 1.3 million unique clonotypes were detected. On average, each sample got about 10-fold read coverage. About 70% of the 12 ER+/PR+/HER2- tumors were invasive ductal carcinomas, while the other four were invasive lobular carcinomas.

The study profiled bulk TCR beta-chain repertoires in matched peripheral blood, tumor and adjacent normal breast tissue taken from some 17 patients with early-stage breast cancer. Before surgery, roughly 5-10 mL of whole blood was collected in EDTA tubes and processed within 2 hours. Ficoll-Paque centrifugation in SepMate-50 tubes was used to isolate peripheral blood mononuclear cells. PBMCs were cryopreserved in roughly 90% FBS with approximately 10% DMSO in aliquots of roughly 1.9 to 4.5 million cells and stored in liquid nitrogen. Genomic DNA was extracted with the Qiagen AllPrep DNA/RNA Mini kit. The study at large found these results: Chain pairing and functional markers such as CD4, CD8 and FOXP3 were not captured by bulk genomic DNA sequencing of unsorted cells. Compared with adjacent normal breast tissue, tumors had higher clonality and roughly 2.5-fold greater T cell density. The small cohort size prevented analysis by tumor subtype. Enriched TCRB sequences shared across patients were mostly commonly generated sequences, unlikely to play an important role in the tumor microenvironment. Repertoires from blood and normal breast were more alike than repertoires from blood and tumor, and in about 90% of the 16 patients, comparing each tissue with blood separated tumor from normal.

Measured from the cysteine to the phenylalanine, the CDR3 is 17 residues long. Only the CDR3 portion is preserved as DNA: 51 bases, with reading frame beginning at the first base. Compared with germline, V lacks 1 base and J lacks 2 bases; bases without a gene match: 9. CDR1 and CDR2 (LGHNA, YSLEER) derive from the germline V gene. This receptor chain uses TRBV4-3 and TRBJ2-3, with 7 bases aligning to TRBD2. Sequenced input: blood. The clonotype was recovered from a person aged 25 to 40 with breast cancer. For the CDR3, the sequence is CASSQVGGRANTDTQYF. The DNA sequence reads TGCGCCAGCAGCCAAGTCGGTGGGAGGGCCAACACAGATACGCAGTATTTT.